The present T cell receptor (beta chain) was sequenced within a study of PD-1 blockade in classical Hodgkin lymphoma. Study-wide results and caveats: Patients who responded completely had about the same baseline diversity as newly diagnosed patients. Undefined causes, possibly disease activity or prior therapy, underlie the repertoire differences. Patients starting nivolumab under 1 year after ASCT were excluded.

Sequenced by immunoSEQ multiplex PCR; TCRdb stores in-frame clones only, minus some. Among nearly 60,000 clones listed, around 93% were seen once. Autologous stem cell transplantation was followed by relapse in every patient, and brentuximab vedotin exposure varied. V was pared by 3 bases and J by 1 base, with 15 bases between. The CDR3 has 16 residues. CDR1 is MNHEY and CDR2 is SVGAGI in the germline V gene. Points on this clone: No antigen is known for it.

This TCR was sampled from a human donor with classical Hodgkin lymphoma. The chain uses TRBV6-5 and TRBJ1-1; tentative D call: TRBD1 (5 bases). Source: peripheral blood mononuclear cells (PBMCs), taken before the second cycle of nivolumab. CDR3 sequence (DNA): TGTGCCAGCAGTTATGGTGGGGCAGCCACGAACACTGAAGCTTTCTTT. It is translated as CASSYGGAATNTEAFF.